The clone carrying this TCR beta chain was seen at least ten times. What it recognizes is unknown. The data belong to a study of CD8 T cells in ankylosing spondylitis. The CDR3 covers 15 residues. Trimming pared 3 bases from V and 0 bases from J, leaving 15 bases between. CDR1 DFQATT and CDR2 SNEGSKA come from the germline V gene (reference sequence). Notes on the study in general: Seemingly characteristic of ankylosing spondylitis blood was a TCR beta motif consisting of roughly 8 highly homologous variants. Researchers reportedly found disease-linked clones significantly enriched in matched ankylosing spondylitis synovial fluid. Previously reported in reactive arthritis synovial fluid and blood were some of the motif variants.

The authors made TCR beta libraries by quantitative 5'-RACE with molecular barcodes. TCRdb used MiXCR to reprocess the 5' RACE reads, holding one entry per CDR3 protein. The sample holds 210,000 or so distinct CDR3 sequences, approximately 8.4% seen once. V gene TRBV20-1 combines with J gene TRBJ2-7; D tentatively reads TRBD1 or TRBD2 (5 bases each). Specimen: blood, either unsorted or a sorted T cell fraction (not recorded which). This receptor was obtained from a female donor with ankylosing spondylitis or in good health (not recorded which). CDR3 DNA sequence: TGCAGTGCTAGGAGAGGGGACGGTAACTCCTACGAGCAGTACTTC. Protein: CSARRGDGNSYEQYF.